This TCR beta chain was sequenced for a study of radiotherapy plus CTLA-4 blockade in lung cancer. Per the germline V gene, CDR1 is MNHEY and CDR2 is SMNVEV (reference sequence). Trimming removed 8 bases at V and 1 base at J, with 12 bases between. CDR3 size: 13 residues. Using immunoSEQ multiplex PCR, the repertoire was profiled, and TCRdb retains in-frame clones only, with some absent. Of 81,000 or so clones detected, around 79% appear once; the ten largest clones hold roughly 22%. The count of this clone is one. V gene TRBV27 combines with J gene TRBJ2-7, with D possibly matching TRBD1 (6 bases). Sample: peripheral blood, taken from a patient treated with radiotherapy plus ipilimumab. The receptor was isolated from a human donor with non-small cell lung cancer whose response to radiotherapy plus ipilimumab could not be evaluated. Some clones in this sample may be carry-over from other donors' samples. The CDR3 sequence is CASRTAQSYEQYF. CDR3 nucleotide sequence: TGTGCCAGCCGGACAGCCCAATCCTACGAGCAGTACTTC.